The sequence of this T cell receptor beta chain was determined in a study of a mutant IDH1 vaccine in newly diagnosed glioma. This CDR3 is 14 amino acids long. Trimming left V 5 bases short and J 3 bases short, with 11 bases between. Germline values: CDR1 MNHEY, CDR2 SVGAGI. Time point in this sample: week 47, end of study. Every vaccine dose comprised 300 ug of mutant IDH1 20-mer peptide plus topical imiquimod. Each astrocytoma in the donors was new, WHO grade 3 or 4, IDH1-mutant and ATRX-lost. Sequenced by immunoSEQ multiplex PCR; TCRdb stores in-frame clones only, minus some. The table lists some 25,000 clones, about 80% of them singletons. This clone was counted only a few times. Its antigen is not identified.

This clonotype originated in a man aged 40-50 years with glioma. Some clones in this sample may be carry-over from other donors' samples. This chain links TRBV6-5 with TRBJ1-5; D is possibly TRBD1 (6 bases). Sequences were derived from PBMCs, sampled from a glioma patient whose treatment included an IDH1 peptide vaccine. The CDR3 reads CASSGGGHNQPQHF. CDR3 coding DNA: TGTGCCAGCAGTGGAGGGGGGCACAATCAGCCCCAGCATTTT.